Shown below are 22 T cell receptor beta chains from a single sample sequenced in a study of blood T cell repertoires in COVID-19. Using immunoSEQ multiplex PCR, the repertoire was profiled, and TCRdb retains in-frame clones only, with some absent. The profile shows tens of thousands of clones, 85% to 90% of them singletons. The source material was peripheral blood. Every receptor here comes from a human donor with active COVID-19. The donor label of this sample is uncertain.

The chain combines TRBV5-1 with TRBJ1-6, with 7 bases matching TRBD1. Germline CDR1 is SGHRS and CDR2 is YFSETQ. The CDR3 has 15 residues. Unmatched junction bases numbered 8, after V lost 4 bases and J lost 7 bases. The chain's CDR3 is CASSPGDRANSPLHF. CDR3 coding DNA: TGCGCCAGCAGCCCAGGGGACAGAGCCAATTCACCCCTCCACTTT.

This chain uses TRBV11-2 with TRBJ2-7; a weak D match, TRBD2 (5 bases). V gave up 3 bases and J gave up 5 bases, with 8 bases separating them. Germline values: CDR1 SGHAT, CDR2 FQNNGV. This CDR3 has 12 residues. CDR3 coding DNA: TGTGCCAGCAGCTTCTCACTAGACGAGCAGTACTTC. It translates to CASSFSLDEQYF.

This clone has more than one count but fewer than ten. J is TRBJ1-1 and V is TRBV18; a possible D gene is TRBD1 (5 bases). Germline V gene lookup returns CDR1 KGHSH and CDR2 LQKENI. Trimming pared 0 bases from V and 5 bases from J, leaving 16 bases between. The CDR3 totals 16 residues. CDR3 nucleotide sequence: TGTGCCAGCTCACCACCGCTACAAAGGCCAGGGACTGAAGCTTTCTTT. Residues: CASSPPLQRPGTEAFF.

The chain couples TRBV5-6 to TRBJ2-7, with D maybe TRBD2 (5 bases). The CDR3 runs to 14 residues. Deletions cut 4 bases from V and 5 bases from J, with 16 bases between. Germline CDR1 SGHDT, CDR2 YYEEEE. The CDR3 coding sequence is TGTGCCAGCAGCAGAAGCCTAGCTTTCGACGAGCAGTACTTC. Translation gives CASSRSLAFDEQYF.

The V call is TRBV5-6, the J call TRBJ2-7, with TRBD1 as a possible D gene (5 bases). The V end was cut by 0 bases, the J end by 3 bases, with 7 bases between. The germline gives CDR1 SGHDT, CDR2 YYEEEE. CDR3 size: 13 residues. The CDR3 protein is CASSLGRDYEQYF. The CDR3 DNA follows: TGTGCCAGCAGCTTGGGCAGGGACTACGAGCAGTACTTC.

As DNA, the CDR3 is TGTGCCAGCACCTGGGACAGTATGGACAATTCACCCCTCCACTTT. It translates to CASTWDSMDNSPLHF. The chain has TRBV6-5 and TRBJ1-6; 7 bases line up with TRBD1. Trimming at V came to 7 bases and at J to 7 bases, leaving 10 bases not matched to a gene. The CDR3 sequence is 15 residues long. Germline lookup yields CDR1 MNHEY and CDR2 SVGAGI.

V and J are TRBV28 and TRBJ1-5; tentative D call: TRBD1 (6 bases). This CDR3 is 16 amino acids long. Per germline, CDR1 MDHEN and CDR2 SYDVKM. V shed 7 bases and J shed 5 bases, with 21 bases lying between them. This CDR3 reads CASNLGVLQGYQPQHF. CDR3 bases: TGTGCCAGCAACTTGGGGGTGCTACAGGGTTATCAGCCCCAGCATTTT.

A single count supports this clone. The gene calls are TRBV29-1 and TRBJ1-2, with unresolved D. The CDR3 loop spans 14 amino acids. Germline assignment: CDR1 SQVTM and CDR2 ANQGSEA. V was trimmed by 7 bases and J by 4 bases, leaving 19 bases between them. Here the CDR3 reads CSAGVTQEGYGYTF. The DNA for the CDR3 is TGCAGCGCCGGGGTTACCCAAGAGGGCTATGGCTACACCTTC.

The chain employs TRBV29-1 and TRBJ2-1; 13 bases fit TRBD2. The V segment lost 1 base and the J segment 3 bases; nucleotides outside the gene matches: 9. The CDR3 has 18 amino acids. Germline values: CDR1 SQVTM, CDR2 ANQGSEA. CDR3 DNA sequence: TGCAGCGTTGAAGTTTCAGCGGGACTAGCGGGAATCTACAATGAGCAGTTCTTC. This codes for CSVEVSAGLAGIYNEQFF.

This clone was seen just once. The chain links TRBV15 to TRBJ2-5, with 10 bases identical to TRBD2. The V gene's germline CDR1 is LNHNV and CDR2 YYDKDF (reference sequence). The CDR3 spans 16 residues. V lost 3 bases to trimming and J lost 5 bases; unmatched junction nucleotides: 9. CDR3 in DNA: TGTGCCACCAGCAGGGCGCTAGCGGGGGCAGAGGAGACCCAGTACTTC. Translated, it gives CATSRALAGAEETQYF. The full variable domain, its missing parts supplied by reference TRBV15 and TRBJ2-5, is DAMVIQNPRYQVTQFGKPVTLSCSQTLNHNVMYWYQQKSSQAPKLLFHYYDKDFNNEADTPDNFQSRRPNTSFCFLDIRSPGLGDTAMYLCATSRALAGAEETQYFGPGTRLLVL.

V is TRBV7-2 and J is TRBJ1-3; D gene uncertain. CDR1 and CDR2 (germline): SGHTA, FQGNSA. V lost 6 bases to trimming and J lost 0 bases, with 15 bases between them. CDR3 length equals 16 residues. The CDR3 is CASRFLTPLSGNTIYF. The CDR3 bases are TGTGCCAGCAGATTCTTGACACCTCTCTCTGGAAACACCATATATTTT.

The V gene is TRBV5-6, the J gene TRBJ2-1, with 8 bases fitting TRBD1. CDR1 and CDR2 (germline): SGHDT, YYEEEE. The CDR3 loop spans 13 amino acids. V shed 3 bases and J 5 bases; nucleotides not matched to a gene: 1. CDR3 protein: CASSSTGDNEQFF. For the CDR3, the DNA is TGTGCCAGCAGCTCGACAGGGGACAATGAGCAGTTCTTC.

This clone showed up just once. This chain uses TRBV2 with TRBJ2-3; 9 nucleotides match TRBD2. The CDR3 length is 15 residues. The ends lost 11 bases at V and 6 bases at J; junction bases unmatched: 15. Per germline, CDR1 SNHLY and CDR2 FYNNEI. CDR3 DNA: TGTGCCTGTAAGCATCGGCGGGGGGGCCATGATACGCAGTATTTT. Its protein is CACKHRRGGHDTQYF.

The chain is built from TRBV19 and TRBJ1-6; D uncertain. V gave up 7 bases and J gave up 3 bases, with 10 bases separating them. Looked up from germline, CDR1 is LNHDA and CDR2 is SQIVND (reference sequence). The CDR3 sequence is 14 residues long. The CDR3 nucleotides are TGTGCCAGTAATGAGGGAGGCTATAATTCACCCCTCCACTTT. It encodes CASNEGGYNSPLHF.

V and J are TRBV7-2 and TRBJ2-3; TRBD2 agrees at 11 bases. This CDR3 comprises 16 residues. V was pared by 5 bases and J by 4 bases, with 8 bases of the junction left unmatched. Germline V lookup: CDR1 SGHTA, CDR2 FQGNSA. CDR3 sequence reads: CASSHGLAGSADTQYF. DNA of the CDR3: TGTGCCAGCAGCCACGGACTAGCGGGTTCGGCAGATACGCAGTATTTT.

CDR3 in amino acids: CATRDRGNTEAFF. Here the CDR3 DNA reads TGTGCCACCAGAGACAGGGGGAACACTGAAGCTTTCTTT. V gene TRBV24-1 combines with J gene TRBJ1-1, with 8 nucleotides matching TRBD1. Losses at the gene ends were 7 bases for V and 1 base for J; bases not matched to a gene: 1. The CDR3 is 13 residues long. Germline values: CDR1 KGHDR, CDR2 SFDVKD.

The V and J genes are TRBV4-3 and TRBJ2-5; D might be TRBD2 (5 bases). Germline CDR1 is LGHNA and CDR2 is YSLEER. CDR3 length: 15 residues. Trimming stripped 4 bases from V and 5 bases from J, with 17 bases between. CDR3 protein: CASSLTAEGKETQYF. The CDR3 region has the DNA TGCGCCAGCAGCCTTACAGCGGAAGGCAAGGAGACCCAGTACTTC.

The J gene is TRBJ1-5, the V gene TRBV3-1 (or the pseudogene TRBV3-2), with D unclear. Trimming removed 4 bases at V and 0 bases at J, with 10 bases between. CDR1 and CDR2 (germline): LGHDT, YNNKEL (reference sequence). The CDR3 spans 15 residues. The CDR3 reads CASSREGYSNQPQHF. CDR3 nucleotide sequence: TGTGCCAGCAGCCGCGAGGGATATAGCAATCAGCCCCAGCATTTT.

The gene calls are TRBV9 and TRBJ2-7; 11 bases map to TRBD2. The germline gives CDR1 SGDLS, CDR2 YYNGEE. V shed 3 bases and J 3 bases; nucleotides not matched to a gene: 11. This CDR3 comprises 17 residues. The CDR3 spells CASSDGTSGRALYEQYF. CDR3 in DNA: TGTGCCAGCAGCGACGGTACTAGCGGGAGAGCCCTCTACGAGCAGTACTTC.

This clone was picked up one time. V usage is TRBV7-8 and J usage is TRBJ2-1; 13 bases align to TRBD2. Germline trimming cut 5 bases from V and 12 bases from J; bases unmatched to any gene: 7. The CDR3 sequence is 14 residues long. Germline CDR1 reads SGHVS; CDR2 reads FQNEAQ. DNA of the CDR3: TGTGCCAGCAGCCCGACTAGCGGGGGGAGGGGGCAGTTCTTC. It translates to CASSPTSGGRGQFF. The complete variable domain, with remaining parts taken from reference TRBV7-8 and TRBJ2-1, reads GAGVSQSPRYKVAKRGQDVALRCDPISGHVSLFWYQQALGQGPEFLTYFQNEAQLDKSGLPSDRFFAERPEGSVSTLKIQRTQQEDSAVYLCASSPTSGGRGQFFGPGTRLTVL.

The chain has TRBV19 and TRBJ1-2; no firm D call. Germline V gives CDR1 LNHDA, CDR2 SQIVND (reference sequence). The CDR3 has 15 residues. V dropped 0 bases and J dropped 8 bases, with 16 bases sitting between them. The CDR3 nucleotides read TGTGCCAGTAGTATAGATAGAGGCCTCTCGCGAGGCTACACCTTC. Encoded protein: CASSIDRGLSRGYTF.

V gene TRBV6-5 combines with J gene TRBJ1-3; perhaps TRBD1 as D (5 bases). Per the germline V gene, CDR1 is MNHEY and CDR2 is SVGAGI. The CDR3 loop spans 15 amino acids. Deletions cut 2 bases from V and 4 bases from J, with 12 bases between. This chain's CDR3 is CASSYGRGGGNTIYF. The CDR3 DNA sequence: TGTGCCAGCAGTTACGGGAGGGGAGGCGGAAACACCATATATTTT.